This T cell receptor beta chain derives from a study of monozygotic twins with inflammatory bowel disease. The study, taken as a whole, reports: Possibly because of limited power, concordant and discordant twins showed no difference in repertoire similarity. For IBD patients, clonotypes shared with others were fewer than for healthy twins, especially with disease activity. Part of the variability in patient repertoires may have come from differing immunosuppressive treatments.

Comment on this clonotype: As yet, its antigen is unknown.

After re-calling the 5' RACE reads, TCRdb lists one entry per CDR3 protein, DNA absent. Its table lists approximately 200,000 distinct CDR3 sequences. This sequence was found in a human donor with ulcerative colitis or Crohn's disease, or a healthy co-twin of an affected twin (not recorded which). Material for sequencing was blood.

The CDR3 spells CASSQGGAGELFF. The V and J genes are TRBV11-3 and TRBJ2-2; TCRdb lists TRBD1, though no DNA is available to test this call. Germline CDR1 SGHNT, CDR2 YENEEA. The CDR3 is made up of 13 amino acids.